Below, 10 T cell receptor beta chains from the same sample are listed, as sequenced in a study of cytomegalovirus exposure and HLA in healthy donors. Some clones are missing from TCRdb's copy, which holds only in-frame ones; the method was immunoSEQ multiplex PCR. The sample carries more than 300,000 clones, 70% to 90% recorded once. The specimen sequenced was PBMCs. The receptors were sampled from a woman younger than 30 in good health and CMV-seronegative.

The rearrangement links TRBV7-2 to TRBJ2-1; 10 positions match TRBD2. Germline CDR1 SGHTA, CDR2 FQGNSA. The CDR3 runs 16 residues. With V trimmed by 1 base and J by 7 bases, 7 bases remained unmatched. The CDR3 protein is CASSLDWASGSNEQFF. The CDR3 coding sequence is TGTGCCAGCAGCTTAGATTGGGCTAGCGGGAGTAATGAGCAGTTCTTC.

J is TRBJ1-5 and V is TRBV10-3; 9 bases match TRBD1. The germline CDR1 and CDR2 sequences are ENHRY and SYGVKD. The CDR3 is 17 amino acids. V lost 3 bases and J lost 6; bases outside the gene matches: 12. The CDR3 nucleotides are TGTGCCATCAGTGACCCGGGACAGGGAGGTAGGGGTCAGCCCCAGCATTTT. It codes for CAISDPGQGGRGQPQHF.

The rearrangement joins TRBV5-4 to TRBJ2-3; TRBD2 is a possible D gene (6 bases). This CDR3 has 16 residues. The germline gives CDR1 SGHNT, CDR2 YYREEE (reference sequence). With 4 bases removed from V and 4 bases from J, the gap between germline ends came to 19 bases. CDR3 protein: CASSPALAIVADTQYF. The CDR3 DNA reads TGTGCCAGCAGCCCCGCGCTAGCGATTGTCGCAGATACGCAGTATTTT.

The chain carries TRBV29-1 and TRBJ2-7; D unclear. The CDR3 totals 12 residues. V lost 2 bases, J lost 2 bases, and 7 bases lay in between. Per the germline V gene, CDR1 is SQVTM and CDR2 is ANQGSEA. In DNA, the CDR3 is TGCAGCGTTGAATCGGCGGCCTACGAGCAGTACTTC. This gives the protein CSVESAAYEQYF.

Here the CDR3 DNA reads TGTGCCAGCAGCTTATTAGTAGGACAGGAGGACTACACCTTC. The encoded protein is CASSLLVGQEDYTF. The J gene is TRBJ1-2, the V gene TRBV11-2; 7 positions match TRBD1. J lost 10 bases, V lost 2 bases, and 10 bases had no gene match. This CDR3 comprises 14 residues. The germline V gene has CDR1 SGHAT and CDR2 FQNNGV.

The chain combines TRBV15 with TRBJ2-5, with D maybe TRBD2 (6 bases). This CDR3 comprises 14 residues. V was trimmed by 1 base and J by 7 bases, leaving 13 bases between them. The germline V gene has CDR1 LNHNV and CDR2 YYDKDF (reference sequence). The CDR3 is CATSRVGSGMTQYF. DNA of the CDR3: TGTGCCACCAGCAGAGTTGGTAGCGGCATGACCCAGTACTTC.

The chain uses TRBV9 and TRBJ2-3, with 11 bases that match TRBD2. This CDR3 is built from 16 residues. After removal of 2 bases from V and 5 bases from J, the junction contained 7 bases not matched to a gene. CDR1 and CDR2 from the germline V gene are SGDLS and YYNGEE. The CDR3 bases are TGTGCCAGCAGCGTTAGTAGCGGGAGGGCTGAAGATACGCAGTATTTT. This translates into CASSVSSGRAEDTQYF.

The V gene is TRBV2, the J gene TRBJ2-7; D is perhaps TRBD2 (5 bases). The V and J ends lost 6 bases and 0 bases respectively, with 18 bases between them. The CDR3 spans 16 residues. From germline, CDR1 is SNHLY and CDR2 FYNNEI. CDR3 DNA: TGTGCCAGCAGCGAGACCGCGGGCCAAAGCTCCTACGAGCAGTACTTC. Translation: CASSETAGQSSYEQYF.

The J gene is TRBJ2-7, the V gene TRBV10-3; TRBD2 is a possible D gene (6 bases). The CDR3 spans 13 residues. V lost 10 bases and J 4 bases, leaving 17 bases between the germline ends. Germline V lookup: CDR1 ENHRY, CDR2 SYGVKD. CDR3 protein: CATGRELVYEQYF. In nucleotides, the CDR3 is TGTGCCACCGGGAGAGAACTTGTTTACGAGCAGTACTTC.

This rearrangement joins TRBV2 to TRBJ2-2; 8 nucleotides align to TRBD2. The CDR3 runs 15 residues. CDR1 and CDR2 (germline): SNHLY, FYNNEI. Trimming cost V 4 bases and J 6 bases; bases outside gene matches: 7. DNA of the CDR3: TGTGCCAGCAGTGGCCAAGCGGGAGCCGCCGGGGAGCTGTTTTTT. The encoded protein is CASSGQAGAAGELFF.